One and the same sample provided the 21 T cell receptor beta chains below, sequenced in a study of beta chain features in type 1 diabetes. Expressed TCRB transcripts were sequenced after all isolated RNA was converted to cDNA. Produced via immunoSEQ multiplex PCR; TCRdb's table is partial and in-frame only. The repertoire includes about 330,000 clones, roughly 9.6% of them detected once, and about 0.014% sits in the top ten. The specimen was naive CD4+ T cells from blood. All receptors come from a woman aged 30 to 39 in good health.

This clone turned up a few times. The rearrangement uses TRBV11-2 and TRBJ1-1; D is unresolved. The CDR3 sequence is 14 residues long. Germline loops: CDR1 SGHAT, CDR2 FQNNGV. Trimming left V 8 bases short and J 0 bases short, with 13 bases between. The CDR3 protein is CASGGLTMNTEAFF. The CDR3, as DNA: TGTGCCAGCGGCGGGTTGACAATGAACACTGAAGCTTTCTTT.

Only a few counts were recorded for this clone. V and J are TRBV23-1 and TRBJ2-7, with D possibly TRBD1 on 6 matching bases. TRBV23-1 is an ORF, and what it does is uncertain. Deletions cut 3 bases from V and 6 bases from J, with 18 bases between. CDR3 length: 15 residues. This chain's CDR3 is CASSHSTGPASEQYF. The CDR3 DNA sequence: TGCGCCAGCAGTCACTCCACAGGGCCAGCAAGCGAGCAGTACTTC.

This clone came up a few times. This chain connects TRBV6-6 to TRBJ2-5, with 9 nucleotides matching TRBD2. CDR1 and CDR2 from the germline V gene are MNHNY and SVGAGI (reference sequence). The CDR3 is 15 residues long. After removal of 2 bases from V and 5 bases from J, the junction contained 6 bases not matched to a gene. The CDR3 coding sequence is TGTGCCAGCAGTTACATGGCGGGAGGGAAGGAGACCCAGTACTTC. Translating gives CASSYMAGGKETQYF.

A few counts support this clone. This sequence joins TRBV7-3 and TRBJ2-7; 10 nucleotides align to TRBD2. CDR1 and CDR2 (germline): SGHTA, FQGTGA. V gave up 5 bases and J gave up 7 bases; unmatched junction bases: 8. The CDR3 extends over 14 amino acids. The CDR3 nucleotides read TGTGCCAGCAGCCCTTTAGCGGGAGGTGGTGAGCAGTACTTC. It is translated as CASSPLAGGGEQYF.

This chain links TRBV7-3 with TRBJ2-7; 10 bases match TRBD2. CDR1 is SGHTA and CDR2 is FQGTGA in the germline V gene. Losses at the gene ends were 1 base for V and 5 bases for J; bases not matched to a gene: 2. CDR3 size: 14 residues. CDR3 protein: CASSLRAGGNEQYF. For the CDR3, the DNA is TGTGCCAGCAGCTTAAGAGCGGGAGGGAACGAGCAGTACTTC.

This rearrangement joins TRBV9 to TRBJ1-3; 8 nucleotides line up with TRBD1. The length of the CDR3 is 17 residues. The J segment lost 1 base and the V segment lost 0 bases, leaving 6 bases of the junction unmatched. Per germline, CDR1 SGDLS and CDR2 YYNGEE. The chain's CDR3 is CASSVAGRGLSGNTIYF. In DNA form, the CDR3 reads TGTGCCAGCAGCGTAGCTGGCAGGGGGCTTTCTGGAAACACCATATATTTT.

This clone occurred a few times. The rearrangement joins TRBV7-3 to TRBJ2-1; 11 positions match TRBD2. CDR1 and CDR2 from the germline V gene are SGHTA and FQGTGA. The CDR3 is 16 amino acids. V was clipped by 2 bases and J by 8 bases; unmatched bases: 8. The CDR3 nucleotides read TGTGCCAGCAGCTTAGCACTAGCGGGAGAGTTCGATGAGCAGTTCTTC. Translating gives CASSLALAGEFDEQFF.

This clone was seen only a few times. The chain carries TRBV7-3 and TRBJ2-6, with TRBD2 as a possible D gene (7 bases). V lost 5 bases to trimming and J lost 4 bases, with 18 bases between them. The CDR3 extends over 17 amino acids. Germline lookup yields CDR1 SGHTA and CDR2 FQGTGA. In nucleotides, the CDR3 is TGTGCCAGCAGCCCTAGGCCGGCGGGGGCCGGGGCCAACGTCCTGACTTTC. Protein sequence: CASSPRPAGAGANVLTF. Filled out from reference TRBV7-3 and TRBJ2-6, the complete variable domain reads GAGVSQTPSNKVTEKGKYVELRCDPISGHTALYWYRQSLGQGPEFLIYFQGTGAADDSGLPNDRFFAVRPEGSVSTLKIQRTERGDSAVYLCASSPRPAGAGANVLTFGAGSRLTVL.

The chain links TRBV4-2 to TRBJ2-4; D is possibly TRBD1 (5 bases). The germline V gene has CDR1 LGHNA and CDR2 YNFKEQ. The CDR3 covers 15 residues. V was shortened by 3 bases and J by 0 bases, with 9 bases between the two germline ends. Here the CDR3 reads CASSQETVAKNIQYF. The CDR3 DNA reads TGTGCCAGCAGCCAGGAGACAGTAGCCAAAAACATTCAGTACTTC.

There are a few counts of this clone. V usage is TRBV29-1 and J usage is TRBJ2-1; TRBD1 aligns across 9 bases. Germline CDR1 and CDR2: SQVTM and ANQGSEA. This CDR3 spans 15 amino acids. J gave up 6 bases and V 6 bases, and 12 bases lay outside the gene matches. In DNA, the CDR3 is TGCAGCGTCTACGGGCGACAGGGGGGCCTCAATGAGCAGTTCTTC. Translating gives CSVYGRQGGLNEQFF.

The V call is TRBV5-1, the J call TRBJ2-7, with a possible D match to TRBD2 (5 bases). The CDR3 consists of 13 residues. V was trimmed by 5 bases and J by 2 bases, leaving 11 bases between them. The germline gives CDR1 SGHRS, CDR2 YFSETQ. CDR3 amino acids: CASSPGSAYEQYF. CDR3 DNA: TGCGCCAGCAGTCCGGGGAGCGCCTACGAGCAGTACTTC.

This clone was detected only a few times. J is TRBJ2-2 and V is TRBV5-1, with a weak D call TRBD1 (5 bases). V was cut by 0 bases and J by 3 bases, with 9 bases left in between. From germline, CDR1 is SGHRS and CDR2 YFSETQ. The CDR3 spans 15 residues. CDR3 DNA sequence: TGCGCCAGCAGCTTGGGACAGTCTTACACCGGGGAGCTGTTTTTT. Translating gives CASSLGQSYTGELFF.

In regard to this clone: Within the sample, other DNA sequences also encode this same CDR3. The chain combines TRBV7-3 with TRBJ2-3; D is unclear. The germline CDR1 and CDR2 sequences are SGHTA and FQGTGA. CDR3 length equals 13 residues. V was shortened by 4 bases and J by 1 base, with 6 bases between the two germline ends. CDR3 sequence: CASSSSGTDTQYF. In DNA form, the CDR3 reads TGTGCCAGCAGCTCGTCGGGCACAGATACGCAGTATTTT.

This clone has just a few counts. V usage is TRBV9 and J usage is TRBJ1-1; D uncertain. Germline CDR1 reads SGDLS; CDR2 reads YYNGEE. V dropped 4 bases and J dropped 5 bases, with 9 bases sitting between them. This CDR3 comprises 12 residues. The CDR3 here is CASSLAGTEAFF. Here the CDR3 DNA reads TGTGCCAGCAGCCTTGCGGGGACTGAAGCTTTCTTT. The variable domain in full, with the rest retrieved from reference TRBV9 and TRBJ1-1, is DSGVTQTPKHLITATGQRVTLRCSPRSGDLSVYWYQQSLDQGLQFLIQYYNGEERAKGNILERFSAQQFPDLHSELNLSSLELGDSALYFCASSLAGTEAFFGQGTRLTVV.

This chain joins TRBV15 and TRBJ2-7; perhaps TRBD2 as D (7 bases). Between the trimmed V and J ends, which lost 0 bases and 6 bases, there was a span of 15 bases. The CDR3 runs 15 residues. In germline, CDR1 is LNHNV, CDR2 YYDKDF (reference sequence). CDR3 nucleotide sequence: TGTGCCACCAGCAGAGATCTCTCGGGGGGCGGCGAGCAGTACTTC. Translation gives CATSRDLSGGGEQYF.

Only a few counts were recorded for this clone. This chain joins TRBV27 and TRBJ2-5, with 9 bases aligning to TRBD1. CDR3 size: 15 residues. V lost 5 bases, J lost 0 bases, and 4 bases stayed unmatched. Germline values: CDR1 MNHEY, CDR2 SMNVEV (reference sequence). As DNA, the CDR3 is TGTGCCAGCAGTCGCAACAGGGGGCACCAAGAGACCCAGTACTTC. Translation: CASSRNRGHQETQYF.

The chain carries TRBV28 and TRBJ1-2, with D maybe TRBD1 (5 bases). CDR3 size: 15 residues. V was cut by 5 bases and J by 4 bases, with 17 bases left in between. Per germline, CDR1 MDHEN and CDR2 SYDVKM. The CDR3 loop is CASSASASGSYGYTF. The CDR3 nucleotides read TGTGCCAGCAGTGCCTCAGCCTCAGGGTCCTATGGCTACACCTTC.

This clone came up a few times. The identical CDR3 is also encoded by other nucleotide sequences in the sample. J is TRBJ1-5 and V is TRBV30; D not resolved. The CDR3 contains 13 residues. Germline V CDR1 and CDR2: GTSNPN, SVGIG (reference sequence). Between the trimmed V and J ends, which lost 0 bases and 2 bases, there was a span of 5 bases. The CDR3 sequence: CAWSVRGNQPQHF. CDR3 sequence (DNA): TGTGCCTGGAGTGTACGGGGCAATCAGCCCCAGCATTTT.

V and J are TRBV2 and TRBJ2-7; 7 nucleotides line up with TRBD1. The V and J ends lost 5 bases and 6 bases, in that order; junction bases with no gene match: 4. The germline CDR1 and CDR2 sequences are SNHLY and FYNNEI. The CDR3 is 12 residues long. In nucleotides, the CDR3 is TGTGCCAGCAGTACAGGGGCCTCCGAGCAGTACTTC. Encoded protein: CASSTGASEQYF. Drawing the rest from reference TRBV2 and TRBJ2-7, the complete variable domain is EPEVTQTPSHQVTQMGQEVILRCVPISNHLYFYWYRQILGQKVEFLVSFYNNEISEKSEIFDDQFSVERPDGSNFTLKIRSTKLEDSAMYFCASSTGASEQYFGPGTRLTVT.

This rearrangement joins TRBV18 to TRBJ2-7, with 7 positions matching TRBD1. Germline CDR1 KGHSH, CDR2 LQKENI. The CDR3 length is 15 residues. V lost 3 bases, J lost 6 bases, and 11 bases stayed unmatched. CDR3 nucleotide sequence: TGTGCCAGCTCACCCAGACAGGGTTCAGTTGGCGAGCAGTACTTC. Protein: CASSPRQGSVGEQYF.

The chain couples TRBV28 to TRBJ2-1; TRBD1 matches at 9 bases. The CDR3 is 14 amino acids. Germline CDR1 and CDR2: MDHEN and SYDVKM. The V gene end was trimmed by 6 bases and the J gene end by 7 bases; junction bases not matched to a gene: 7. Here the CDR3 DNA reads TGTGCCAGCAGCCCCGGGACAGGGCTTAATGAGCAGTTCTTC. It encodes CASSPGTGLNEQFF.